This TCR beta chain was retrieved from a study of blood T cell repertoires in COVID-19. The CDR3 runs 14 residues. V lost 1 base and J 4 bases, leaving 11 bases between the germline ends. Germline assignment: CDR1 SGHNT and CDR2 YYREEE (reference sequence). Libraries were prepared by immunoSEQ multiplex PCR; TCRdb keeps only in-frame clonotypes and omits some of them. The table has about 140,000 clones, around 78% seen once. This receptor was identified in a woman aged 80 or over with active or convalescent COVID-19. The specimen sequenced was peripheral blood. The chain uses TRBV5-4 and TRBJ1-2; D is undetermined. Here the CDR3 DNA reads TGTGCCAGCAGCTTGATCGGAGGAAGCTATGGCTACACCTTC. Protein product: CASSLIGGSYGYTF.